The T cell receptor beta chain described here comes from a study of metastatic and nonmetastatic thyroid tumors. Study-wide results and limits: Malignant thyroid tumors reportedly had TCR beta diversity that was significantly higher than in benign nodules, in blood and tumor.

This clone was seen ten or more times. No antigen is known for it. CDR1 SGHNT and CDR2 YENEEA come from the germline V gene. V lost 0 bases to trimming and J lost 3 bases, with 5 bases between them. This CDR3 has 13 residues. MiXCR re-clonotyped the PCR reads for TCRdb. The sample shows tens of thousands of clones, over 15% of them seen only once. All patients were treatment-naive before thyroid surgery. The clonotype comes from a female donor with papillary thyroid cancer or a benign thyroid nodule (not recorded which). Some clones in this sample may be carry-over from other donors' samples. Sequencing used blood. This chain uses TRBV11-3 with TRBJ1-1; no clear D gene. The CDR3 DNA reads as TGTGCCAGCAGCTTAGATCAGGACACTGAAGCTTTCTTT. Amino acid sequence: CASSLDQDTEAFF.